A single sample is the source of the 27 T cell receptor beta chains below, sequenced in a study of T cells after yellow fever vaccination. MiXCR, applied by TCRdb to the 5' RACE reads, yields one record per CDR3 protein. The sample lists 300,000 or so distinct CDR3 sequences; 13% were seen once. The material sequenced was CD4+ T cells sorted from PBMCs, taken 45 days after the yellow fever booster vaccination. The source of these receptors is a man aged 30 to 39 who received the YFV17D yellow fever vaccine.

This clonotype has more than one count but fewer than ten. V and J are TRBV28 and TRBJ2-6; D is possibly TRBD2 (6 bases). The CDR3 loop spans 15 amino acids. Germline V gene sequence: CDR1 MDHEN, CDR2 SYDVKM. Trimming pared 3 bases from V and 2 bases from J, leaving 8 bases between. The CDR3 DNA reads TGTGCCAGCAGTTTCGGCGGGACTGGGGCCAACGTCCTGACTTTC. Protein sequence: CASSFGGTGANVLTF.

This clonotype has just a few counts. The chain links TRBV5-1 to TRBJ2-1; TRBD2 matches at 14 bases. Germline V gene data show CDR1 as SGHRS and CDR2 as YFSETQ. The CDR3 loop spans 17 amino acids. V lost 4 bases to trimming and J lost 9 bases; unmatched junction nucleotides: 12. This CDR3 is CASSTGTSGSLGTEQFF. Written as DNA, the CDR3 is TGCGCCAGCAGCACCGGGACTAGCGGGAGTTTAGGGACTGAGCAGTTCTTC. The entire variable domain, with the rest obtained from reference TRBV5-1 and TRBJ2-1, is as follows: KAGVTQTPRYLIKTRGQQVTLSCSPISGHRSVSWYQQTPGQGLQFLFEYFSETQRNKGNFPGRFSGRQFSNSRSEMNVSTLELGDSALYLCASSTGTSGSLGTEQFFGPGTRLTVL.

This rearrangement joins TRBV9 to TRBJ2-1, with TRBD2 matching over 9 bases. Trimming took 0 bases from V and 6 from J; bases not matched to a gene: 7. The CDR3 has 16 residues. Germline V CDR1 and CDR2: SGDLS, YYNGEE. CDR3: CASSVASGRLGNEQFF. The CDR3 DNA follows: TGTGCCAGCAGCGTAGCCAGCGGGAGGCTGGGCAATGAGCAGTTCTTC.

The V gene is TRBV10-3, the J gene TRBJ2-7; D tentatively fits TRBD1 or TRBD2 (5 bases each). The ends were cut back, 3 bases at V and 2 bases at J, with 14 bases in the middle. The CDR3 is made up of 15 amino acids. The germline V gene has CDR1 ENHRY and CDR2 SYGVKD. DNA for the CDR3: TGTGCCATCAGTGACCCCAGACAGACTACCTACGAGCAGTACTTC. It yields the protein CAISDPRQTTYEQYF.

The chain couples TRBV7-2 to TRBJ1-2; 9 nucleotides agree with TRBD1. Germline CDR1 reads SGHTA; CDR2 reads FQGNSA. Unmatched junction bases numbered 4, after V lost 1 base and J lost 7 bases. This CDR3 spans 14 amino acids. CDR3 residues: CASSLEQGAAGYTF. The CDR3 DNA is TGTGCCAGCAGCTTAGAACAGGGGGCCGCTGGCTACACCTTC.

This clonotype was recorded at least ten times. The rearrangement uses TRBV12-3 or TRBV12-4 and TRBJ2-5, with D uncertain. The CDR3 covers 12 residues. V was shortened by 6 bases and J by 4 bases, with 9 bases between the two germline ends. The CDR3 reads CASRGSPETQYF. In DNA form, the CDR3 reads TGTGCCAGCAGGGGAAGTCCAGAGACCCAGTACTTC.

This rearrangement joins TRBV6-5 to TRBJ2-7; maybe TRBD1 (5 bases). V was shortened by 2 bases and J by 1 base, with 9 bases between the two germline ends. This CDR3 region has 14 residues. Germline values: CDR1 MNHEY, CDR2 SVGAGI. CDR3 sequence: CASSYIQGSYEQYF. As DNA, the CDR3 is TGTGCCAGCAGTTACATTCAGGGATCCTACGAGCAGTACTTC.

In this sample, this clonotype turned up a few times. The chain employs TRBV27 and TRBJ2-7; 13 bases fit TRBD2. Per the germline V gene, CDR1 is MNHEY and CDR2 is SMNVEV (reference sequence). The CDR3 extends over 16 amino acids. V gave up 3 bases and J gave up 3 bases; unmatched junction bases: 5. DNA for the CDR3: TGTGCCAGCAGTTTTCTTGGGACTAGCGGGATCTACGAGCAGTACTTC. It yields the protein CASSFLGTSGIYEQYF.

The chain joins TRBV18 to TRBJ1-1, with a weak D call TRBD1 (6 bases). V was clipped by 4 bases and J by 0 bases, with 15 bases between them. This CDR3 has 16 residues. Germline CDR1 is KGHSH and CDR2 is LQKENI. The CDR3 reads CASSRLGQTLNTEAFF. In DNA form, the CDR3 reads TGTGCCAGCTCACGGTTGGGACAAACCCTGAACACTGAAGCTTTCTTT.

The chain links TRBV7-2 to TRBJ2-3; the match to TRBD2 covers 15 bases. Germline loops: CDR1 SGHTA, CDR2 FQGNSA. This CDR3 comprises 16 residues. Germline trimming cut 2 bases from V and 6 bases from J; bases unmatched to any gene: 3. The DNA for the CDR3 is TGTGCCAGCAGCTTATCCGGGACTAGCGGGAGGGATACGCAGTATTTT. This translates into CASSLSGTSGRDTQYF.

This clonotype was detected only a few times. The genes are TRBV6-1 and TRBJ2-7; 12 bases line up with TRBD2. Looked up from germline, CDR1 is MNHNS and CDR2 is SASEGT. The V and J ends lost 7 bases and 5 bases, in that order; junction bases with no gene match: 9. This CDR3 is built from 15 residues. The CDR3 spells CASKRLAGEKDEQYF. CDR3 nucleotide sequence: TGTGCCAGCAAGAGACTAGCGGGAGAAAAGGACGAGCAGTACTTC.

V and J are TRBV5-4 and TRBJ1-5; no clear D. Trimming took off 0 bases at V and 1 base at J, with 14 bases between the two ends. Germline CDR1 SGHNT, CDR2 YYREEE (reference sequence). This CDR3 has 17 amino acids. CDR3 protein: CASSLGGGTSSNQPQHF. CDR3 in DNA: TGTGCCAGCAGCTTGGGAGGCGGAACGAGCAGCAATCAGCCCCAGCATTTT.

The rearrangement joins TRBV6-1 to TRBJ1-2; D possibly corresponds to TRBD1 (6 bases). Germline V gene lookup returns CDR1 MNHNS and CDR2 SASEGT. The CDR3 extends over 14 amino acids. The V gene lost 3 bases and the J gene lost 4 bases, with 12 bases spanning the gap. The CDR3 sequence: CASSEIQGPYGYTF. The CDR3 region has the DNA TGTGCCAGCAGTGAGATCCAGGGGCCCTATGGCTACACCTTC.

This chain connects TRBV6-5 to TRBJ2-5; 7 bases align to TRBD1. The CDR3 is 16 residues long. After removal of 3 bases from V and 5 bases from J, the junction contained 12 bases not matched to a gene. CDR1 is MNHEY, CDR2 SVGAGI, per germline. CDR3 nucleotide sequence: TGTGCCAGCAGTTATAGTACAGGGGCAGGCGGCGAGACCCAGTACTTC. Protein sequence: CASSYSTGAGGETQYF.

The chain is built from TRBV7-9 and TRBJ2-7; D is ambiguous. CDR1 and CDR2 from the germline V gene are SEHNR and FQNEAQ (reference sequence). There are 14 residues in the CDR3. V was trimmed by 5 bases and J by 2 bases, leaving 13 bases between them. CDR3 DNA sequence: TGTGCCAGCAGCCCGTTGTCGCCCCCCTACGAGCAGTACTTC. Translation gives CASSPLSPPYEQYF. Full variable domain (rest looked up from reference TRBV7-9 and TRBJ2-7): DTGVSQNPRHKITKRGQNVTFRCDPISEHNRLYWYRQTLGQGPEFLTYFQNEAQLEKSRLLSDRFSAERPKGSFSTLEIQRTEQGDSAMYLCASSPLSPPYEQYFGPGTRLTVT.

V and J are TRBV12-3 or TRBV12-4 and TRBJ1-5, with D hard to call. Between the trimmed V and J ends, which lost 1 base and 4 bases, there was a span of 8 bases. CDR3 length equals 14 residues. This CDR3 is CASSLGGRNQPQHF. CDR3 DNA: TGTGCCAGCAGTTTAGGAGGCCGGAATCAGCCCCAGCATTTT.

This clonotype was observed a handful of times. The chain employs TRBV9 and TRBJ2-1, with unresolved D. Germline CDR1 reads SGDLS; CDR2 reads YYNGEE. V dropped 0 bases and J dropped 7 bases, with 5 bases sitting between them. The CDR3 totals 12 residues. This chain's CDR3 is CASSVGHNEQFF. The DNA for the CDR3 is TGTGCCAGCAGCGTAGGTCATAATGAGCAGTTCTTC. Drawing the rest from reference TRBV9 and TRBJ2-1, the complete variable domain is DSGVTQTPKHLITATGQRVTLRCSPRSGDLSVYWYQQSLDQGLQFLIQYYNGEERAKGNILERFSAQQFPDLHSELNLSSLELGDSALYFCASSVGHNEQFFGPGTRLTVL.

V usage is TRBV21-1 and J usage is TRBJ2-1. TRBV21-1 is labeled a pseudogene. The CDR3 contains 14 residues. This CDR3 reads CASSGLGCYNEQFF. DNA of the CDR3: TGTGCCAGCAGCGGGTTAGGGTGTTACAATGAGCAGTTCTTC.

This clonotype was observed a few times. The V gene is TRBV5-1, the J gene TRBJ2-3; the match to TRBD2 covers 9 bases. CDR1 is SGHRS and CDR2 is YFSETQ in the germline V gene. The CDR3 runs 15 residues. The ends lost 4 bases at V and 5 bases at J; junction bases unmatched: 8. The CDR3 is CASSRGLARGDTQYF. CDR3 nucleotide sequence: TGCGCCAGCAGCCGGGGACTAGCTCGTGGAGATACGCAGTATTTT.

With respect to this clonotype: One base away lies a much larger clone, so this may be a sequencing read error. This sequence joins TRBV20-1 and TRBJ2-5, with D possibly called TRBD1 or TRBD2 (5 bases each). Looked up from germline, CDR1 is DFQATT and CDR2 is SNEGSKA (reference sequence). This CDR3 region has 15 residues. The CDR3 nucleotides are TGCCGTGCTAGAAGGGTGGGGGACCAACAAGAGACCCAGTACTTC. Translation gives CRARRVGDQQETQYF.

The chain is built from TRBV18 and TRBJ2-1, with no clear D. This CDR3 spans 13 amino acids. Germline V gene lookup returns CDR1 KGHSH and CDR2 LQKENI. V was clipped by 6 bases and J by 3 bases, with 9 bases between them. CDR3 nucleotide sequence: TGTGCCAGCTCGCTCCACAACTACAATGAGCAGTTCTTC. Translating gives CASSLHNYNEQFF.

This clonotype appeared a few times. The chain joins TRBV5-6 to TRBJ1-2, with no clear D. The V end was cut by 1 base, the J end by 4 bases, with 14 bases between. The CDR3 consists of 15 residues. Germline CDR1 is SGHDT and CDR2 is YYEEEE. This CDR3 is CASSLLEGASYGYTF. Written as DNA, the CDR3 is TGTGCCAGCAGCTTGCTCGAGGGCGCTTCCTATGGCTACACCTTC.

This clonotype was detected only a few times. The chain uses TRBV28 and TRBJ1-1, with D tentatively TRBD1 (5 bases). The CDR3 is 16 residues long. The germline V gene has CDR1 MDHEN and CDR2 SYDVKM. Trimming removed 6 bases at V and 4 bases at J, with 21 bases between. CDR3 sequence: CASSPYKWGYGTEAFF. In DNA, the CDR3 is TGTGCCAGCAGCCCCTATAAGTGGGGGTATGGCACTGAAGCTTTCTTT.

This clonotype has more than one count but fewer than ten. The rearrangement joins TRBV12-3 or TRBV12-4 to TRBJ2-5; no clear D. The CDR3 contains 10 residues. Deletions cut 8 bases from V and 3 bases from J, with 4 bases between. This chain's CDR3 is CASGEETQYF. The CDR3 DNA sequence: TGTGCCAGCGGGGAAGAGACCCAGTACTTC.

The chain links TRBV9 to TRBJ2-3; 9 nucleotides match TRBD2. The CDR3 consists of 17 residues. V lost 0 bases to trimming and J lost 3 bases; unmatched junction nucleotides: 8. The germline CDR1 and CDR2 sequences are SGDLS and YYNGEE. CDR3 DNA sequence: TGTGCCAGCAGCGTAGGGGTAGCGGGAGAGGGGACAGATACGCAGTATTTT. Translation gives CASSVGVAGEGTDTQYF.

V usage is TRBV7-2 and J usage is TRBJ2-5, with 10 nucleotides matching TRBD1. The V segment lost 5 bases and the J segment 9 bases; nucleotides outside the gene matches: 9. This CDR3 region has 14 residues. Germline V CDR1 and CDR2: SGHTA, FQGNSA. For the CDR3, the DNA is TGTGCCAGCAGCCCGATGACAGGGGGCGAGGCCCAGTACTTC. The encoded protein is CASSPMTGGEAQYF. The full variable domain, with the rest looked up from reference TRBV7-2 and TRBJ2-5, is GAGVSQSPSNKVTEKGKDVELRCDPISGHTALYWYRQSLGQGLEFLIYFQGNSAPDKSGLPSDRFSAERTGGSVSTLTIQRTQQEDSAVYLCASSPMTGGEAQYFGPGTRLLVL.

CDR3 loop: CATNGGGNQETQYF. The CDR3 nucleotides are TGTGCCACCAATGGTGGCGGAAACCAAGAGACCCAGTACTTC. The chain couples TRBV15 to TRBJ2-5; D gene uncertain. Germline V gene data show CDR1 as LNHNV and CDR2 as YYDKDF (reference sequence). This CDR3 comprises 14 residues. The ends were cut back, 7 bases at V and 0 bases at J, with 12 bases in the middle.